The entry that follows covers one TCR beta chain sequence. Its antigen is unidentified. A much larger clone is a single base away; this may be a read error. This CDR3 has 15 amino acids. By 5'RACE template switching, TCR cDNA was produced, with a universal primer site and UMIs added in the process. MiXCR, run by TCRdb on the 5' RACE reads, gives a single entry per CDR3 protein. The sample includes 250,000 or so distinct CDR3 sequences, more than 3.5% of them seen just once. This record belongs to a study of T cells after yellow fever vaccination. Whole-study findings and limits: Clones that expanded after primary vaccination mostly reappeared after the booster (over 95% CD4, 88% CD8).

The chain recombines TRBV12-3 or TRBV12-4 with TRBJ2-7; D possibly matches TRBD1 or TRBD2 (5 bases each). Sample: PBMCs, taken 15 days after the yellow fever booster vaccination. The clonotype originates from a man aged 18 to 29 who received the YFV17D yellow fever vaccine. The DNA of the CDR3 is TGTGCCAGCAGTCCACCGGGACGCCTCTCCTCCGAGCAGTACTTC. Translation gives CASSPPGRLSSEQYF.